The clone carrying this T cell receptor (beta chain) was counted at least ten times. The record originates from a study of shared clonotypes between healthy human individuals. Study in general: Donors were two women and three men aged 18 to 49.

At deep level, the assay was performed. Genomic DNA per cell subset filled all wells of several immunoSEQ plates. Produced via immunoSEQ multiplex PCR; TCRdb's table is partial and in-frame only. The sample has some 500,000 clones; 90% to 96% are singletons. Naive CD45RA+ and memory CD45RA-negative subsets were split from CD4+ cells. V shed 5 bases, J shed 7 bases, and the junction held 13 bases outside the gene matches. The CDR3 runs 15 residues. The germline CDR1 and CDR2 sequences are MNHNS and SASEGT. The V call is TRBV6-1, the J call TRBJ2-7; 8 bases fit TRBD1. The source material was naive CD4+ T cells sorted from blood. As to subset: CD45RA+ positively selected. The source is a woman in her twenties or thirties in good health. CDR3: CASSTGQGDSSEQYF. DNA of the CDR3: TGTGCCAGCAGTACTGGACAGGGAGACTCTAGTGAGCAGTACTTC.